The 4 T cell receptor beta chains in this list originate from one sample, sequenced in a study of T cells in Graves' hyperthyroidism and ophthalmopathy. RNA transcripts were the template for amplifying TCR beta CDR3 regions. TCR CDR3 regions were first amplified by RT-PCR with HTBI primers. TCRdb recomputed calls from the multiplex PCR reads with MiXCR, one row per CDR3 protein. Seen here are over 120,000 distinct CDR3 sequences, around 20% observed once, and the top ten hold more than 60%. The sequenced sample consisted of blood. The receptors were sampled from a woman between 45 and 60 years old with Graves' hyperthyroidism that later progressed to Graves' ophthalmopathy.

The chain carries TRBV18 and TRBJ1-1; D gene uncertain. Germline-derived CDR1 and CDR2 are KGHSH and LQKENI. CDR3 length: 13 residues. Trimming shortened V by 3 bases and J by 7 bases, and 12 bases separated the two germline ends. CDR3 DNA: TGTGCCAGCTCACCGACGACACGGAATGAAGCTTTCTTT. Its translation is CASSPTTRNEAFF.

This clonotype came up many times. CDR3 in amino acids: CASSLFRNQPQHF. CDR3 DNA: TGTGCCAGCAGTTTATTCAGGAATCAGCCCCAGCATTTT. The chain joins TRBV27 to TRBJ1-5; D gene uncertain. The CDR3 spans 13 residues. Germline V gene sequence: CDR1 MNHEY, CDR2 SMNVEV (reference sequence). V lost 1 base and J lost 4, with 5 bases in between.

This clonotype has only a few counts. V gene TRBV19 combines with J gene TRBJ2-7, with 12 bases fitting TRBD2. The CDR3 spans 13 residues. Germline V CDR1 and CDR2: LNHDA, SQIVND (reference sequence). V shed 6 bases, J shed 5 bases, and the junction held 2 bases outside the gene matches. Written as DNA, the CDR3 is TGTGCCAGTAGGACTAGCGGGAGAGACGAGCAGTACTTC. This translates into CASRTSGRDEQYF.

This chain connects TRBV3-1 to TRBJ2-1; 7 bases agree with TRBD2. CDR3 length equals 18 residues. Germline lookup yields CDR1 LGHDT and CDR2 YNNKEL (reference sequence). V lost 0 bases to trimming and J lost 9 bases; unmatched junction nucleotides: 17. As DNA, the CDR3 is TGTGCCAGCAGCCAAGATCGGGTGGGAGGGGAGTACAAGCCTGAGCAGTTCTTC. Residues: CASSQDRVGGEYKPEQFF.